This entry lists 21 T cell receptor beta chains sequenced from one sample in a study of CD8+CD57+ T cells in acquired aplastic anemia. Patients picked for sequencing had shown CD8+CD57+ cell expansion detected by flow cytometry. The study profiled TCR beta VDJ and CDR3 using genomic DNA as template. Using its own MiXCR run on the reads, TCRdb lists one record per CDR3 protein. This table has about 190,000 distinct CDR3 sequences, just under 50% appearing once. Sequenced input: sorted CD4+, CD8+, or CD8+CD57+ T cells (not recorded which) from PBMCs. These receptors came from a human donor with aplastic anemia.

The genes are TRBV7-9 and TRBJ1-1; D uncertain. In germline, CDR1 is SEHNR, CDR2 FQNEAQ (reference sequence). This CDR3 is 12 amino acids long. The V gene lost 7 bases and the J gene lost 0 bases, with 6 bases spanning the gap. The CDR3 sequence: CASNPVNTEAFF. CDR3 sequence (DNA): TGTGCCAGCAACCCAGTGAACACTGAAGCTTTCTTT.

The rearrangement joins TRBV2 to TRBJ1-5; possibly TRBD1 for D (5 bases). The germline V gene encodes CDR1 SNHLY and CDR2 FYNNEI. The CDR3 sequence is 14 residues long. V dropped 5 bases and J dropped 7 bases, with 15 bases sitting between them. Here the CDR3 DNA reads TGTGCCAGCAGTACCGGGGATTGGGGGCAGCCCCAGCATTTT. Translated: CASSTGDWGQPQHF.

In its sample, this clonotype was seen a few times. The chain combines TRBV18 with TRBJ1-2, with 9 bases lining up with TRBD1. V lost 8 bases, J lost 7 bases, and 11 bases stayed unmatched. CDR1 and CDR2 (germline): KGHSH, LQKENI. The CDR3 sequence is 14 residues long. The CDR3 DNA sequence: TGTGCCAGCACAGGACAGGGGAATCTAGGTGGCTACACCTTC. Its translation is CASTGQGNLGGYTF.

This clonotype was seen many times. This rearrangement joins TRBV2 to TRBJ2-3; tentative D call: TRBD2 (5 bases). Per germline, CDR1 SNHLY and CDR2 FYNNEI. The ends were cut back, 6 bases at V and 0 bases at J, with 10 bases in the middle. This CDR3 region has 14 residues. DNA for the CDR3: TGTGCCAGCAGAGGAGGCGGGAGCACAGATACGCAGTATTTT. It translates to CASRGGGSTDTQYF. The variable domain in full, completed from reference TRBV2 and TRBJ2-3, reads EPEVTQTPSHQVTQMGQEVILRCVPISNHLYFYWYRQILGQKVEFLVSFYNNEISEKSEIFDDQFSVERPDGSNFTLKIRSTKLEDSAMYFCASRGGGSTDTQYFGPGTRLTVL.

The rearrangement links TRBV5-1 to TRBJ1-2; 8 bases line up with TRBD1. This CDR3 is 14 amino acids long. V shed 5 bases and J 5 bases; nucleotides not matched to a gene: 8. Germline V lookup: CDR1 SGHRS, CDR2 YFSETQ. The CDR3 sequence is CASRTDQGAYGYTF. The CDR3 nucleotides read TGCGCCAGCAGAACTGATCAGGGGGCGTATGGCTACACCTTC.

The chain recombines TRBV24-1 with TRBJ2-5; D is tentatively TRBD1 or TRBD2 (5 bases each). Germline CDR1 and CDR2: KGHDR and SFDVKD. V lost 8 bases and J 5 bases, leaving 11 bases between the germline ends. The CDR3 is 12 residues long. The CDR3 DNA is TGTGCCACCAAACGGGGCTCGGAGACCCAGTACTTC. As protein: CATKRGSETQYF.

This clonotype was seen more than once but under ten times. The rearrangement links TRBV2 to TRBJ1-5, with a tentative D call TRBD1 (5 bases). CDR3 length: 15 residues. Germline values: CDR1 SNHLY, CDR2 FYNNEI. Trimming shortened V by 4 bases and J by 0 bases, and 10 bases separated the two germline ends. CDR3 protein: CASSVRGGSNQPQHF. CDR3 sequence (DNA): TGTGCCAGCAGTGTACGGGGGGGTAGCAATCAGCCCCAGCATTTT.

Comments on this clonotype: Since a much larger clone is just one base distant, this may be a read error. The rearrangement uses TRBV25-1 and TRBJ2-5; D remains ambiguous. Germline CDR1 and CDR2: MGHDK and SYGVNS. Trimming took 5 bases from V and 6 from J, leaving 16 bases between them. This CDR3 region has 14 residues. The CDR3 DNA reads as TGTGCCAGCAGTTACGCGCGAGAGGTAAAGACCCAGTACTTC. It specifies CASSYAREVKTQYF.

CDR3 DNA: TGCAGTGCTGGAGGCCTCCGGGACAGGGGGCCTTATACGCAGTATTTT. The encoded protein is CSAGGLRDRGPYTQYF. This chain connects TRBV20-1 to TRBJ2-3, with 12 bases that match TRBD1. The CDR3 runs 16 residues. V trimming: 5 bases; J trimming: 7 bases; junction bases outside the gene matches: 13. From germline, CDR1 is DFQATT and CDR2 SNEGSKA (reference sequence).

Ten or more counts support this clonotype. The chain links TRBV6-5 to TRBJ2-7, with unresolved D. The CDR3 is made up of 10 amino acids. V dropped 10 bases and J dropped 6 bases, with 10 bases sitting between them. The germline V gene has CDR1 MNHEY and CDR2 SVGAGI. The CDR3 region is CATRMGEQYF. The CDR3 coding sequence is TGTGCCACCCGGATGGGCGAGCAGTACTTC.

The chain couples TRBV7-9 to TRBJ2-1, with TRBD2 matching 8 bases. The V gene end was trimmed by 8 bases and the J gene end by 9 bases; junction bases not matched to a gene: 6. The CDR3 extends over 12 amino acids. The germline gives CDR1 SEHNR, CDR2 FQNEAQ (reference sequence). This CDR3 is CASLSGSGEQFF. The DNA of the CDR3 is TGTGCCAGCTTGAGCGGGAGCGGTGAGCAGTTCTTC.

This clonotype was recorded many times. The chain carries TRBV12-3 or TRBV12-4 and TRBJ1-2; D is unclear. The CDR3 runs 9 residues. V shed 8 bases and J shed 5 bases, with 3 bases lying between them. The CDR3 DNA sequence: TGTGCCAGCGGGTATGGCTACACCTTC. Its protein is CASGYGYTF.

The V call is TRBV25-1, the J call TRBJ1-1; 9 bases match TRBD1. The CDR3 has 18 residues. Trimming took 6 bases from V and 3 from J; bases not matched to a gene: 17. Germline V gene lookup returns CDR1 MGHDK and CDR2 SYGVNS. CDR3 in DNA: TGTGCCAGCAGAACGGACAGGGGAAAAGGGACCTCGTACACTGAAGCTTTCTTT. Its protein product is CASRTDRGKGTSYTEAFF.

In its sample, this clonotype was seen once. Relative to the germline gene, one junction end is altered; a read error may explain this. The J gene is TRBJ2-7, the V gene TRBV29-1; D possibly uses TRBD1 or TRBD2 (6 bases each). CDR1 is SQVTM and CDR2 is ANQGSEA in the germline V gene. The CDR3 consists of 15 residues. This CDR3 reads CSVEGGGDNLYDQYF. CDR3 DNA: TGCAGCGTTGAGGGGGGCGGCGACAACCTCTACGATCAGTACTTC.

This clonotype was recorded at least ten times. This chain uses TRBV11-1 with TRBJ2-5, with TRBD2 identical over 14 bases. The CDR3 length is 18 residues. J lost 6 bases, V lost 4 bases, and 13 bases had no gene match. Germline lookup yields CDR1 SGHAT and CDR2 FQDESV (reference sequence). The CDR3: CASSSTTGTSGSRKTQYF. In DNA form, the CDR3 reads TGTGCCAGCAGCTCGACCACCGGGACTAGCGGGAGTAGGAAGACCCAGTACTTC. Based on the CDR3 plus reference TRBV11-1 and TRBJ2-5, the full variable domain is EAEVAQSPRYKITEKSQAVAFWCDPISGHATLYWYRQILGQGPELLVQFQDESVVDDSQLPKDRFSAERLKGVDSTLKIQPAELGDSAMYLCASSSTTGTSGSRKTQYFGPGTRLLVL.

In this sample, this clonotype turned up once. The chain links TRBV20-1 to TRBJ2-3; 10 bases map to TRBD1. Germline lookup yields CDR1 DFQATT and CDR2 SNEGSKA (reference sequence). The CDR3 covers 15 residues. Trimming removed 1 base from V and 2 bases from J; junction bases left unmatched: 3. CDR3 in DNA: TGCAGTGCTAGAGGTGGGACAGGGGTCACAGATACGCAGTATTTT. Protein sequence: CSARGGTGVTDTQYF.

This clonotype was recorded once. Mismatch with germline at one junction end may stem from a read error. CDR3 nucleotides: TGTGTCAGCAGTGAAGGAGGGGGACAGGGGGCGCGGGAGCAGTACTTC. This gives the protein CVSSEGGGQGAREQYF. This chain links TRBV25-1 with TRBJ2-5, with 12 bases aligning to TRBD1. CDR1 is MGHDK and CDR2 is SYGVNS in the germline V gene. This CDR3 is 16 amino acids long. Looking up the rest from reference TRBV25-1 and TRBJ2-5 gives the full variable domain: EADIYQTPRYLVIGTGKKITLECSQTMGHDKMYWYQQDPGMELHLIHYSYGVNSTEKGDLSSESTVSRIRTEHFPLTLESARPSHTSQYLCVSSEGGGQGAREQYFGPGTRLLVL.

There are many counts of this clonotype. V and J are TRBV6-1 and TRBJ1-1, with unresolved D. The CDR3 is 14 amino acids. V shed 1 base and J shed 5 bases, with 11 bases lying between them. Per germline, CDR1 MNHNS and CDR2 SASEGT. CDR3: CASSEGSTRTEAFF. CDR3 in DNA: TGTGCCAGCAGTGAAGGGAGCACGAGGACTGAAGCTTTCTTT.

This clonotype was counted a few times. This chain connects TRBV10-2 to TRBJ2-3; perhaps D is TRBD1 or TRBD2 (6 bases each). Trimming took 1 base from V and 0 from J, leaving 8 bases between them. The CDR3 length is 15 residues. From germline, CDR1 is WSHSY and CDR2 SAAADI. The CDR3 here is CASSEWGASTDTQYF. For the CDR3, the DNA is TGCGCCAGCAGTGAGTGGGGGGCGAGCACAGATACGCAGTATTTT.

The chain combines TRBV28 with TRBJ1-5; D possibly corresponds to TRBD1 (6 bases). The V end was cut by 2 bases, the J end by 6 bases, with 14 bases between. The CDR3 runs 15 residues. CDR1 and CDR2 from the germline V gene are MDHEN and SYDVKM. In DNA form, the CDR3 reads TGTGCCAGCAGTTTAAGGGGGTTGGGGCGTCAGCCCCAGCATTTT. Amino acid sequence: CASSLRGLGRQPQHF.

The V call is TRBV29-1, the J call TRBJ1-1; the D is unclear. CDR3 size: 12 residues. Germline-derived CDR1 and CDR2 are SQVTM and ANQGSEA. Trimming pared 6 bases from V and 1 base from J, leaving 9 bases between. The CDR3 nucleotides are TGCAGCGTGACACATGGGAACACTGAAGCTTTCTTT. Translated, it gives CSVTHGNTEAFF. Supplemented by reference TRBV29-1 and TRBJ1-1, the full variable domain reads SAVISQKPSRDICQRGTSLTIQCQVDSQVTMMFWYRQQPGQSLTLIATANQGSEATYESGFVIDKFPISRPNLTFSTLTVSNMSPEDSSIYLCSVTHGNTEAFFGQGTRLTVV.